The entry below describes one T cell receptor (beta chain). Antigen unknown. Germline V gene data show CDR1 as SGHTA and CDR2 as FQGNSA. The V gene end was trimmed by 1 base and the J gene end by 3 bases; junction bases not matched to a gene: 6. The CDR3 totals 15 residues. The data stem from a study of cytomegalovirus exposure and HLA in healthy donors. Whole-study context: Caucasian-associated ancestry cluster membership applied to around 76% of nearly 400 genotyped donors.

PCR was performed using 60 Vbeta and 13 Jbeta primers. Repertoires were generated with immunoSEQ multiplex PCR, while TCRdb's copy carries only in-frame clones and drops some. The table has 150,000 to 200,000 clones, more than 60% seen once. General observations from the study: Later analysis identified several of the most significant clusters that appeared linked to common viral pathogens. An ancestry cluster, one associated with Asian ancestry, reportedly showed fewer N-insertions than the approximately 670-donor mean in a later analysis. Analyzed later, association rates of TCRs varied across HLA loci, with DRB1 most and HLA-C fewest.

The rearrangement joins TRBV7-2 to TRBJ2-7, with 7 bases fitting TRBD1. The TCR was taken from a female donor in good health and CMV-seronegative. The sequencing input was PBMCs. The CDR3 region is CASSLGPGQFYEQYF. The DNA of the CDR3 is TGTGCCAGCAGCTTAGGACCGGGACAGTTCTACGAGCAGTACTTC.